This T cell receptor beta chain derives from a study of T-cell reconstitution after alpha-beta-depleted transplantation in children. Researchers prepared the TCRbeta library using unique molecular identifiers, the study reports. MiXCR was run by TCRdb on the PCR reads, yielding one entry per CDR3 protein. The table shows over 550,000 distinct CDR3 sequences, with 10% occurring only once. Germline CDR1 is MGHDK and CDR2 is SYGVNS. The CDR3 loop spans 15 amino acids. V lost 3 bases, J lost 7 bases, and 11 bases stayed unmatched. This clonotype was detected a few times. This chain joins TRBV25-1 and TRBJ1-1; 7 bases map to TRBD1. This clonotype was sampled from a human donor who donated a stem cell graft to a child with acute myeloid leukemia. The sequencing here drew on PBMCs from the stem cell graft donor, taken from the stem cell graft. DNA for the CDR3: TGTGCCAGCAGTGACCCCCGCCAGGGGGACGATGAAGCTTTCTTT. Its translation is CASSDPRQGDDEAFF.